The 32 T cell receptor beta chains in this list originate from one sample, sequenced in a study of OX40 agonist ivuxolimab in advanced cancers. The protocol was immunoSEQ multiplex PCR, while the TCRdb copy is restricted to in-frame clones and leaves out a portion. The sample has about 64,000 clones; 88% are singletons. The starting material was CD4+ or CD8+ T cells sorted from blood, obtained in a trial of the OX40 agonist ivuxolimab. Receptor source: an adult with an advanced solid tumor such as melanoma, head and neck, liver or kidney cancer.

This chain joins TRBV30 and TRBJ2-7; D is uncertain. Germline V gene data show CDR1 as GTSNPN and CDR2 as SVGIG (reference sequence). The CDR3 spans 12 residues. Trimming took 2 bases from V and 10 from J, leaving 15 bases between them. CDR3 sequence (DNA): TGTGCCTGGAGTCAACCGACTCGGCATCAGTACTTC. Its protein is CAWSQPTRHQYF.

This rearrangement joins TRBV5-8 to TRBJ1-4; tentatively, D is TRBD1 (5 bases). Germline V gene data show CDR1 as SGHTS and CDR2 as YDEGEE. Trimming removed 4 bases at V and 4 bases at J, with 14 bases between. This CDR3 contains 15 residues. The CDR3 DNA reads TGTGCCAGCAGCCTGAGGGGTACTAGTAATGAAAAACTGTTTTTT. Translating it yields CASSLRGTSNEKLFF.

The chain carries TRBV11-3 and TRBJ2-1; 9 bases align to TRBD2. Germline CDR1 and CDR2: SGHNT and YENEEA. The CDR3 spans 13 residues. J lost 10 bases, V lost 5 bases, and 6 bases had no gene match. In DNA form, the CDR3 reads TGTGCCAGCAGCCCCCGGACTAGCGAGGAGCAGTTCTTC. This translates into CASSPRTSEEQFF.

The chain couples TRBV10-3 to TRBJ1-3, with 8 bases fitting TRBD1. In germline, CDR1 is ENHRY, CDR2 SYGVKD. V was clipped by 3 bases and J by 4 bases; unmatched bases: 5. The CDR3 runs to 15 residues. CDR3 residues: CAISDRGRGGNTIYF. Written as DNA, the CDR3 is TGTGCCATCAGTGACAGGGGGCGAGGAGGAAACACCATATATTTT.

Comments on this clone: This CDR3 is also generated by other DNA sequences in the sample. The chain carries TRBV19 and TRBJ1-1; D unresolved. Germline V gene sequence: CDR1 LNHDA, CDR2 SQIVND (reference sequence). The germline V and J ends were trimmed by 4 bases and 3 bases, with 9 bases remaining between them. The CDR3 spans 13 residues. As DNA, the CDR3 is TGTGCCAGTAGTACCACGGGCGACACTGAAGCTTTCTTT. As protein: CASSTTGDTEAFF.

This sequence joins TRBV30 and TRBJ2-7, with D possibly TRBD2 on 7 matching bases. Trimming left V 4 bases short and J 4 bases short, with 14 bases between. This CDR3 region has 13 residues. Germline V CDR1 and CDR2: GTSNPN, SVGIG (reference sequence). This CDR3 reads CAWNREGIYEQYF. DNA for the CDR3: TGTGCCTGGAACAGGGAGGGGATATACGAGCAGTACTTC.

This clone appeared a single time. The rearrangement uses TRBV4-1 and TRBJ2-2, with TRBD2 matching over 10 bases. Germline V lookup: CDR1 MGHRA, CDR2 YSYEKL. J was trimmed by 7 bases and V by 0 bases; bases with no gene match: 5. The CDR3 runs to 16 residues. The CDR3 region has the DNA TGCGCCAGCAGCCAAGATACTAGCGGGATCGGCGGGGAGCTGTTTTTT. Protein: CASSQDTSGIGGELFF.

The chain carries TRBV19 and TRBJ1-2; D is ambiguous. This CDR3 has 13 amino acids. Germline loops: CDR1 LNHDA, CDR2 SQIVND (reference sequence). Deletions cut 5 bases from V and 2 bases from J, with 9 bases between. The chain's CDR3 is CASSLSQNYGYTF. In DNA form, the CDR3 reads TGTGCCAGTAGTTTGTCTCAAAACTATGGCTACACCTTC.

The chain has TRBV5-1 and TRBJ2-1; no definite D call. Germline CDR1 is SGHRS and CDR2 is YFSETQ. The CDR3 is made up of 15 amino acids. Trimming pared 1 base from V and 4 bases from J, leaving 12 bases between. The CDR3: CASSLRLGEYNEQFF. CDR3 sequence (DNA): TGCGCCAGCAGCTTGCGGTTGGGCGAATACAATGAGCAGTTCTTC. Supplemented by reference TRBV5-1 and TRBJ2-1, the full variable domain reads KAGVTQTPRYLIKTRGQQVTLSCSPISGHRSVSWYQQTPGQGLQFLFEYFSETQRNKGNFPGRFSGRQFSNSRSEMNVSTLELGDSALYLCASSLRLGEYNEQFFGPGTRLTVL.

The CDR3 protein is CASSGTSMVTGELFF. Here the CDR3 DNA reads TGTGCCAGCAGTGGGACTAGCATGGTCACCGGGGAGCTGTTTTTT. V usage is TRBV2 and J usage is TRBJ2-2; 8 bases map to TRBD2. Unmatched junction bases numbered 5, after V lost 4 bases and J lost 4 bases. CDR3 size: 15 residues. The germline V gene encodes CDR1 SNHLY and CDR2 FYNNEI.

The chain employs TRBV2 and TRBJ2-7; 13 bases match TRBD2. V lost 7 bases to trimming and J lost 3 bases; unmatched junction nucleotides: 18. The CDR3 length is 19 residues. Germline CDR1 reads SNHLY; CDR2 reads FYNNEI. The CDR3 DNA reads as TGTGCCAGCACTATCCGGGGGGTTTCTCGACTAGCGGGAGGCTACGAGCAGTACTTC. Its translation: CASTIRGVSRLAGGYEQYF.

The V gene is TRBV5-1, the J gene TRBJ2-1; 15 positions agree with TRBD2. The germline gives CDR1 SGHRS, CDR2 YFSETQ. J was trimmed by 7 bases and V by 3 bases; bases with no gene match: 8. This CDR3 has 17 residues. This CDR3 reads CASSWGLAGGLGNEQFF. CDR3 in DNA: TGCGCCAGCAGCTGGGGACTAGCGGGAGGCCTGGGAAATGAGCAGTTCTTC.

The genes are TRBV5-6 and TRBJ2-7; TRBD1 matches 10 bases. The CDR3 extends over 16 amino acids. Losses at the gene ends were 4 bases for V and 3 bases for J; bases not matched to a gene: 10. The V gene's germline CDR1 is SGHDT and CDR2 YYEEEE. CDR3 DNA: TGTGCCAGCAGCCCCGGACAGGGGGTCTCCGGCTACGAGCAGTACTTC. This encodes CASSPGQGVSGYEQYF.

The chain joins TRBV5-4 to TRBJ2-5; D might be TRBD1 (6 bases). CDR3 size: 13 residues. Germline V gene data show CDR1 as SGHNT and CDR2 as YYREEE (reference sequence). V lost 7 bases, J lost 2 bases, and 12 bases lay in between. CDR3 loop: CASADRRQETQYF. CDR3 nucleotide sequence: TGTGCCAGCGCAGACAGGAGGCAAGAGACCCAGTACTTC.

CDR3 in DNA: TGTGCCAGCAGCCACTTGGGGGCTGCGCCAGATACGCAGTATTTT. Translating it yields CASSHLGAAPDTQYF. V and J are TRBV7-9 and TRBJ2-3, with D possibly TRBD1 on 6 matching bases. Germline values: CDR1 SEHNR, CDR2 FQNEAQ (reference sequence). The CDR3 consists of 15 residues. V lost 5 bases to trimming and J lost 4 bases, with 16 bases between them.

This clone was seen a single time. The chain recombines TRBV30 with TRBJ2-2; 8 nucleotides align to TRBD1. Germline V gives CDR1 GTSNPN, CDR2 SVGIG (reference sequence). V lost 2 bases and J lost 0; bases outside the gene matches: 5. The CDR3 extends over 16 amino acids. The CDR3 DNA follows: TGTGCCTGGAGTCTCCCGACAGGGGCGAACACCGGGGAGCTGTTTTTT. Protein: CAWSLPTGANTGELFF.

This chain connects TRBV5-6 to TRBJ1-6; no reliable D call. The germline gives CDR1 SGHDT, CDR2 YYEEEE. CDR3 length equals 16 residues. Trimming took 0 bases from V and 1 from J, leaving 8 bases between them. CDR3 coding DNA: TGTGCCAGCAGCTTGGCCCACGGTTCCTATAATTCACCCCTCCACTTT. Translation: CASSLAHGSYNSPLHF.

In nucleotides, the CDR3 is TGTGCCAGCAGCTTAGTTGCGGGAGGGCCGAGCCCGAACAATGAGCAGTTCTTC. It specifies CASSLVAGGPSPNNEQFF. This chain connects TRBV7-2 to TRBJ2-1, with 9 bases that match TRBD2. The CDR3 is 18 amino acids. The V and J ends lost 1 base and 5 bases, in that order; junction bases with no gene match: 12. Germline assignment: CDR1 SGHTA and CDR2 FQGNSA.

This clone occurred once. This rearrangement joins TRBV5-1 to TRBJ2-3, with 11 bases matching TRBD1. From germline, CDR1 is SGHRS and CDR2 YFSETQ. The CDR3 loop spans 16 amino acids. V was clipped by 1 base and J by 6 bases; unmatched bases: 7. The CDR3 loop reads CASSLMSGTGGDTQYF. The CDR3 DNA follows: TGCGCCAGCAGCTTGATGTCCGGGACAGGGGGGGATACGCAGTATTTT.

V usage is TRBV11-2 and J usage is TRBJ1-1; 7 bases align to TRBD1. This CDR3 has 14 residues. With 5 bases clipped from V and 5 bases from J, the junction kept 8 bases outside the gene matches. Germline V lookup: CDR1 SGHAT, CDR2 FQNNGV. Here the CDR3 DNA reads TGTGCCAGCAGCCCGGGACAGCCGGTGACTGAAGCTTTCTTT. Encoded protein: CASSPGQPVTEAFF.

V gene TRBV4-1 combines with J gene TRBJ1-1; 8 bases align to TRBD1. Looked up from germline, CDR1 is MGHRA and CDR2 is YSYEKL. The CDR3 covers 14 residues. V was pared by 5 bases and J by 5 bases, with 7 bases of the junction left unmatched. The CDR3 sequence is CASSAGGLGTEAFF. DNA for the CDR3: TGCGCCAGCAGCGCAGGGGGCCTAGGAACTGAAGCTTTCTTT.

This sequence joins TRBV5-1 and TRBJ2-3; the D gene is possibly TRBD2 (5 bases). The germline gives CDR1 SGHRS, CDR2 YFSETQ. Trimming pared 5 bases from V and 1 base from J, leaving 14 bases between. CDR3 length: 15 residues. CDR3 nucleotides: TGCGCCAGCAGTCGGCGGGCGCCGGGCACAGATACGCAGTATTTT. Encoded protein: CASSRRAPGTDTQYF.

This CDR3 reads CASAGRYYGYTF. As DNA, the CDR3 is TGTGCCAGCGCGGGACGGTACTATGGCTACACCTTC. The chain joins TRBV6-1 to TRBJ1-2, with D tentatively TRBD1 (5 bases). Germline lookup yields CDR1 MNHNS and CDR2 SASEGT. Trimming cost V 8 bases and J 3 bases, with 10 bases left between them. CDR3 length: 12 amino acids.

The chain has TRBV2 and TRBJ2-7; unclear D gene. Deletions cut 6 bases from V and 6 bases from J, with 18 bases between. Germline V gene sequence: CDR1 SNHLY, CDR2 FYNNEI. CDR3 length: 14 residues. Written as DNA, the CDR3 is TGTGCCAGCAGCAAAAACGGGCTAGAGATCGAGCAGTACTTC. It codes for CASSKNGLEIEQYF.

The chain has TRBV6-6 and TRBJ1-5; D is ambiguous. V lost 0 bases and J lost 5, with 8 bases in between. The CDR3 runs 14 residues. Germline V gene sequence: CDR1 MNHNY, CDR2 SVGAGI (reference sequence). CDR3 in amino acids: CASSYSQRDQPQHF. In nucleotides, the CDR3 is TGTGCCAGCAGTTACTCCCAACGGGATCAGCCCCAGCATTTT.

This clone has a single count. The chain employs TRBV27 and TRBJ2-2; the D is unclear. V was trimmed by 5 bases and J by 1 base, leaving 5 bases between them. The length of the CDR3 is 13 residues. Looked up from germline, CDR1 is MNHEY and CDR2 is SMNVEV (reference sequence). The CDR3 nucleotides read TGTGCCAGCAGTCCGATGAACACCGGGGAGCTGTTTTTT. Its protein is CASSPMNTGELFF.

The rearrangement joins TRBV18 to TRBJ2-3; D tentatively fits TRBD1 or TRBD2 (5 bases each). The germline CDR1 and CDR2 sequences are KGHSH and LQKENI. This CDR3 region has 16 residues. Trimming removed 3 bases from V and 3 bases from J, with 16 bases in between. The CDR3 loop is CASSPLGGIGTDTQYF. CDR3 DNA: TGTGCCAGCTCACCCCTTGGGGGAATCGGGACAGATACGCAGTATTTT. The whole variable domain, filled in from reference TRBV18 and TRBJ2-3, reads NAGVMQNPRHLVRRRGQEARLRCSPMKGHSHVYWYRQLPEEGLKFMVYLQKENIIDESGMPKERFSAEFPKEGPSILRIQQVVRGDSAAYFCASSPLGGIGTDTQYFGPGTRLTVL.

The chain joins TRBV15 to TRBJ1-6; no definite D call. V was trimmed by 1 base and J by 7 bases, leaving 8 bases between them. This CDR3 comprises 14 residues. CDR1 and CDR2 (germline): LNHNV, YYDKDF (reference sequence). The CDR3 loop is CATSRGTGNSPLHF. The CDR3 DNA reads as TGTGCCACCAGCAGAGGTACGGGGAATTCACCCCTCCACTTT.

The chain employs TRBV19 and TRBJ2-1, with 7 bases matching TRBD1. V lost 5 bases and J lost 3; bases outside the gene matches: 7. Germline lookup yields CDR1 LNHDA and CDR2 SQIVND (reference sequence). CDR3 size: 15 residues. The CDR3 region is CASSDRDRGYNEQFF. CDR3 sequence (DNA): TGTGCCAGTAGTGACAGGGATAGAGGCTACAATGAGCAGTTCTTC.

The chain recombines TRBV18 with TRBJ2-7; TRBD1 matches at 7 bases. Per germline, CDR1 KGHSH and CDR2 LQKENI. V dropped 2 bases and J dropped 1; count of bases not matched to a gene: 2. The CDR3 consists of 14 residues. The CDR3: CASSPGQASYEQYF. The CDR3 nucleotides read TGTGCCAGCTCACCAGGACAGGCGTCCTACGAGCAGTACTTC.

The J gene is TRBJ2-5, the V gene TRBV11-3, with TRBD2 identical over 9 bases. Germline CDR1 is SGHNT and CDR2 is YENEEA. Trimming cost V 5 bases and J 4 bases; bases outside gene matches: 5. This CDR3 contains 14 residues. DNA of the CDR3: TGTGCCAGCAGCCCAGCGGGAGGTGGAGAGACCCAGTACTTC. It encodes CASSPAGGGETQYF. Variable domain in full (rest from reference TRBV11-3 and TRBJ2-5): EAGVVQSPRYKIIEKKQPVAFWCNPISGHNTLYWYLQNLGQGPELLIRYENEEAVDDSQLPKDRFSAERLKGVDSTLKIQPAELGDSAVYLCASSPAGGGETQYFGPGTRLLVL.

The J gene is TRBJ2-7, the V gene TRBV6-6, with D maybe TRBD1 (6 bases). CDR3 length equals 14 residues. The germline V gene has CDR1 MNHNY and CDR2 SVGAGI (reference sequence). V lost 4 bases, J lost 2 bases, and 12 bases lay in between. CDR3 bases: TGTGCCAGCAGTTCCCCGGGACAAGCCTACGAGCAGTACTTC. It is translated as CASSSPGQAYEQYF.